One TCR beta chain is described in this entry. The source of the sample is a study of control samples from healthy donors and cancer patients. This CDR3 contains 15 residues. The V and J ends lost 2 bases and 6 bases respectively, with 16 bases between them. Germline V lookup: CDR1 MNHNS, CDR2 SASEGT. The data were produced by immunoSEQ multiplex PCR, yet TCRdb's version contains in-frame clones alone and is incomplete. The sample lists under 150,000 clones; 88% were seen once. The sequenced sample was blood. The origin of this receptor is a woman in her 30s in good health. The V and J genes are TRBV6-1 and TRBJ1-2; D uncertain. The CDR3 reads CASSEIGLLSDGYTF. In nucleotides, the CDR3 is TGTGCCAGCAGTGAAATTGGGCTCCTATCGGATGGCTACACCTTC.